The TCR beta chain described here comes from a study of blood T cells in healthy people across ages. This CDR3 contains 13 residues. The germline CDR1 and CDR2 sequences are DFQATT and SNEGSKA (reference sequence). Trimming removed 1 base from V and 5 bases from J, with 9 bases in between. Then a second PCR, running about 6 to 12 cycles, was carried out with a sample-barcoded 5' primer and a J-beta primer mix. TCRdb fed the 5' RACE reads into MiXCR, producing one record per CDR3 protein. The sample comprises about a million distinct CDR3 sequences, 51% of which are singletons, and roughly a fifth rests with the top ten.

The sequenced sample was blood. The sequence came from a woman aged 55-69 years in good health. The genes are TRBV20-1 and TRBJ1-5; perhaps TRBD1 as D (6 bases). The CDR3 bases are TGCAGTGCTAGAGGACAGGACGATCAGCCCCAGCATTTT. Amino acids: CSARGQDDQPQHF.